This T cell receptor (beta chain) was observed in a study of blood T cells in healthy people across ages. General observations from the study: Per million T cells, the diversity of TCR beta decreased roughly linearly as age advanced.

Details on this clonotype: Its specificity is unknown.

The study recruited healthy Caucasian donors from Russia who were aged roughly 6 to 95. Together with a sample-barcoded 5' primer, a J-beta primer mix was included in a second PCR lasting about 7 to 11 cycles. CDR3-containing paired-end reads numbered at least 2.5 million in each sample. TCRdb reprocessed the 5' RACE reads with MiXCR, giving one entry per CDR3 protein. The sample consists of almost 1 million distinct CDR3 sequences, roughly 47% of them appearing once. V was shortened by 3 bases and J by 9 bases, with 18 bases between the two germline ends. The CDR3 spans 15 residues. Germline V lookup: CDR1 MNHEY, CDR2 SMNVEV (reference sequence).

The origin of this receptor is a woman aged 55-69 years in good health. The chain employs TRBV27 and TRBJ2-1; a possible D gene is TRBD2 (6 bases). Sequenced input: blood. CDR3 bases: TGTGCCAGCAGTTTCGGGCTAGCGTATACGGGTGAGCAGTTCTTC. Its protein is CASSFGLAYTGEQFF.